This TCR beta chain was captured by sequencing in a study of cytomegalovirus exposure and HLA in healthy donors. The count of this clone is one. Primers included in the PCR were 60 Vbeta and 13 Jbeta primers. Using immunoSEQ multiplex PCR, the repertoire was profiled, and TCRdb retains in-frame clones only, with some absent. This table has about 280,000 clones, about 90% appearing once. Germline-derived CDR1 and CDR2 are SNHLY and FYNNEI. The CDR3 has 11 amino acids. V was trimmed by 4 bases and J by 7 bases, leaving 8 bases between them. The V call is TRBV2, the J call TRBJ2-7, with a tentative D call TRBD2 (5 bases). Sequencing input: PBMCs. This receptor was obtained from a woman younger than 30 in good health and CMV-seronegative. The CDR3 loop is CASSVEGEQYF. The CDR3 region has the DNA TGTGCCAGCAGTGTTGAGGGTGAGCAGTACTTC.